This T cell receptor (beta chain) originates from a study of T cell repertoires in cytomegalovirus infection. TCRdb reprocessed the reads with MiXCR, giving one entry per CDR3 protein. The data contain roughly 920,000 distinct CDR3 sequences, about a third of them singletons. In regard to this clonotype: Its antigen is as yet unknown.

V was clipped by 0 bases and J by 7 bases, with 14 bases between them. This CDR3 comprises 14 residues. From germline, CDR1 is SGHKS and CDR2 YYEKEE (reference sequence). This chain joins TRBV5-5 and TRBJ2-7, with a possible D match to TRBD1 (5 bases). This receptor was obtained from a human donor in good health (CMV status not recorded). Some clones in this sample may be carry-over from other donors' samples. The sample was cultured CD8+ T cells from PBMCs, taken from culture after CMV antigen stimulation. The chain's CDR3 is CASSLATSSGEQYF. The CDR3 nucleotides read TGTGCCAGCAGCTTGGCCACCAGTTCAGGGGAGCAGTACTTC.